This is a list of T cell receptor beta chains from one sample in a study of CD8+ T cells in alopecia areata. The data were produced by immunoSEQ multiplex PCR, yet TCRdb's version contains in-frame clones alone and is incomplete. The sample records about 110,000 clones, roughly 64% being singletons. The sample was CD8+ T cells sorted from blood. The origin of the receptors is a human donor in good health. Both conserved end residues are trimmed from each CDR3. Each record gives: V gene, D gene, J gene, CDR3 protein. D genes are given only for firm matches.

>TRBV4-3|NA|TRBJ2-3
ASSQERPAGHTDTQY
>TRBV7-6|NA|TRBJ1-6
ASSLALGANSPLH
>TRBV27|NA|TRBJ2-5
ASSLGETQY
>TRBV2|NA|TRBJ2-7
ASMDGLSYEQY
>TRBV13|NA|TRBJ2-7
ASSSGVAYEQY
>TRBV27|NA|TRBJ1-2
ASSLTANYGYT
>TRBV5-6|NA|TRBJ1-5
ASSLGVSNQPQH
>TRBV29-1|NA|TRBJ1-2
SVVSEGYT
>TRBV5-1|NA|TRBJ1-1
ASSLVGKPMPNTEAF
>TRBV7-3|TRBD2|TRBJ2-3
ASSSSGGPTDTQY
>TRBV2|TRBD1|TRBJ2-7
ASQSPGQGPGDEQY
>TRBV6-5|NA|TRBJ2-5
ASSYTGLQETQY
>TRBV27|TRBD2|TRBJ2-3
ASSFGGARTDTQY
>TRBV29-1|NA|TRBJ2-5
SVGFPGPEETQY
>TRBV13|NA|TRBJ1-2
ASQQVAYGYT
>TRBV6-5|TRBD2|TRBJ2-7
ASSYLAGGYEQY
>TRBV9|NA|TRBJ1-2
ASSAGTYGYT
>TRBV23-1|TRBD1|TRBJ1-4
ASSQPIEFVDRNYQGEKLF
>TRBV15|NA|TRBJ2-4
ATRQIGNIQY
>TRBV29-1|NA|TRBJ2-7
SVTTAPYEQY
>TRBV12-5|NA|TRBJ1-2
ASGEGHPEGYT
>TRBV11-2|NA|TRBJ2-7
ASSHTLTSSEQY
>TRBV29-1|NA|TRBJ1-2
SVAGDNGYT
>TRBV7-6|NA|TRBJ2-3
ASSPGGGDTQY
>TRBV27|TRBD1|TRBJ2-7
ASSPSGQGYYEQY
>TRBV14|NA|TRBJ2-3
ASSQDLEASGEAASTDTQY
>TRBV27|NA|TRBJ2-5
ASSFSDQETQY
>TRBV7-6|NA|TRBJ2-7
ASSLITPYYEQY
>TRBV5-1|NA|TRBJ2-7
ASSFSSPFDEQY
>TRBV10-3|NA|TRBJ2-1
ANPPGPSNEQF
>TRBV2|NA|TRBJ1-6
ASNPPREGNSPLH
>TRBV7-9|TRBD1|TRBJ2-5
ASSLKSGTGGPEETQY
>TRBV29-1|NA|TRBJ2-5
SVLSPLGTQY
>TRBV9|NA|TRBJ2-7
ASSGEGAVTYEQY
>TRBV30|NA|TRBJ1-5
AWSAESNQPQH
>TRBV18|NA|TRBJ2-1
ASSPPLDNEQF
>TRBV4-3|TRBD1|TRBJ2-7
ASSQDRTGRFYEQY
>TRBV5-1|TRBD2|TRBJ2-1
ASSSTPGSGGSNEQF
>TRBV13|NA|TRBJ2-7
ASSLDREQY
>TRBV29-1|TRBD2|TRBJ2-3
STQGTSGRRGTDTQY
>TRBV7-8|NA|TRBJ1-3
ASSPHIIPAGGNTIY
>TRBV12-5|NA|TRBJ2-2
ASVAGNTGELF
>TRBV9|NA|TRBJ1-1
ASSISQGTEAF
>TRBV7-9|NA|TRBJ1-6
ASSPGRSNSPLH
>TRBV25-1|NA|TRBJ1-1
ASQGEGWGEEAF
>TRBV13|NA|TRBJ1-1
ASTPGGQGYTEAF
>TRBV2|NA|TRBJ2-5
ASSELDGGTQY
>TRBV19|TRBD1|TRBJ2-5
ASSRRQGPETQY
>TRBV4-2|NA|TRBJ2-3
ASSQATGLTTQY
>TRBV6-4|TRBD2|TRBJ2-1
ASSDGTSGGSEQF
>TRBV6-1|TRBD1|TRBJ1-6
ASSPDRNSPLH
>TRBV5-1|TRBD1|TRBJ1-1
ASSQIPTGGATEAF
>TRBV29-1|NA|TRBJ2-7
SVHLLETGIDEQY
>TRBV4-1|NA|TRBJ1-3
ASSQGRSSGNTIY
>TRBV30|NA|TRBJ2-1
AWSVSVRGIGTEQF